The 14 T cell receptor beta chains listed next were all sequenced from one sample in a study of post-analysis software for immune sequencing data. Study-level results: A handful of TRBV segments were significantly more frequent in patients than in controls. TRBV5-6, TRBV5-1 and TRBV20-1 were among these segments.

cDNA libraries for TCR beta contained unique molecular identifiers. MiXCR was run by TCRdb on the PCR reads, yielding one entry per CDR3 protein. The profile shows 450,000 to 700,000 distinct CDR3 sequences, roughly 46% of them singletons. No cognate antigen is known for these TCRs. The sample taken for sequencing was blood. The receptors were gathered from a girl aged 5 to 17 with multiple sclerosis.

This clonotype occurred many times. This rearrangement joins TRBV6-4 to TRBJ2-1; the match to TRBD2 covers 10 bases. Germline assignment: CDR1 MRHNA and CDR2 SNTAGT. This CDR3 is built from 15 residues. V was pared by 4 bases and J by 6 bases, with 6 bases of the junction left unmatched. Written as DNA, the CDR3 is TGTGCCAGCAGTGGAGAGACTAGCGGGCCCAATGAGCAGTTCTTC. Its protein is CASSGETSGPNEQFF.

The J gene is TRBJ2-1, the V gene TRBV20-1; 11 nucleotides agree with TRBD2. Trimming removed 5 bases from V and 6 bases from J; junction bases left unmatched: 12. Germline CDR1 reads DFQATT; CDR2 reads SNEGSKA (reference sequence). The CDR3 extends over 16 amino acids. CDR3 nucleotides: TGCAGTGCTGGCCCGGGACTAGCGGAGGAGAGCAATGAGCAGTTCTTC. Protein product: CSAGPGLAEESNEQFF.

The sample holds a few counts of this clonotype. The DNA of the CDR3 is TGTGCCAGCAGTTTAAGGGGACAGCCACGCTACGAGCAGTACTTC. Encoded protein: CASSLRGQPRYEQYF. The chain recombines TRBV12-3 or TRBV12-4 with TRBJ2-7, with 7 bases matching TRBD1. The CDR3 is made up of 15 amino acids. With 2 bases clipped from V and 3 bases from J, the junction kept 7 bases outside the gene matches.

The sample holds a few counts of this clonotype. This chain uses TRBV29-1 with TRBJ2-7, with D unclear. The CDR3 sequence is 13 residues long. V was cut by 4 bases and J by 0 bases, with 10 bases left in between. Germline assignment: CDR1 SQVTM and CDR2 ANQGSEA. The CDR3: CSVATRSSYEQYF. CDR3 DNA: TGCAGCGTTGCGACACGAAGCTCCTACGAGCAGTACTTC.

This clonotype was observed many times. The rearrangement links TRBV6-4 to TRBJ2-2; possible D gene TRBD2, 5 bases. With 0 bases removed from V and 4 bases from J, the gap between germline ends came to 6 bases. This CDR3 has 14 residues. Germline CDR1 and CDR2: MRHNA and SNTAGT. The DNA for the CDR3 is TGTGCCAGCAGTGACTCAACTAGCACCGGGGAGCTGTTTTTT. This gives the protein CASSDSTSTGELFF.

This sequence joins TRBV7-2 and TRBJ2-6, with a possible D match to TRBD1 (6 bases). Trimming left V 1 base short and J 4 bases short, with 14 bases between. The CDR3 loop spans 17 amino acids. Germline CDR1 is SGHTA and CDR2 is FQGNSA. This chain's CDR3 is CASSLGPGASGANVLTF. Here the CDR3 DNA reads TGTGCCAGCAGCTTAGGTCCAGGGGCCTCCGGGGCCAACGTCCTGACTTTC.

The DNA for the CDR3 is TGTGCCAGCAGTTATCGACAGGAAGGGTCTGAGCAGTACTTC. The encoded protein is CASSYRQEGSEQYF. The chain combines TRBV6-5 with TRBJ2-5, with a possible D match to TRBD1 (6 bases). V was shortened by 3 bases and J by 11 bases, with 19 bases between the two germline ends. CDR3 length: 14 amino acids. Germline CDR1 and CDR2: MNHEY and SVGAGI.

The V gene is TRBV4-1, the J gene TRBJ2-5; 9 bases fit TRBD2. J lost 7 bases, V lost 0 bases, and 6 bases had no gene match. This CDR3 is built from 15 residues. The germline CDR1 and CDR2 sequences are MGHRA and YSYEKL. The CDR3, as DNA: TGCGCCAGCAGCCAAGATCTAGCGGGGCCTGGGACCCAGTACTTC. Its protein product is CASSQDLAGPGTQYF.

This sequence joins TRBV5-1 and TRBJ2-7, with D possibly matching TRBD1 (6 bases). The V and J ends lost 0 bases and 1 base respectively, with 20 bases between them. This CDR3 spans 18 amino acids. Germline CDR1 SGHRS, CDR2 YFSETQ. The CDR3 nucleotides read TGCGCCAGCAGCTTGGGCCGATTAATCCGGGACACTTCCTACGAGCAGTACTTC. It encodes CASSLGRLIRDTSYEQYF.

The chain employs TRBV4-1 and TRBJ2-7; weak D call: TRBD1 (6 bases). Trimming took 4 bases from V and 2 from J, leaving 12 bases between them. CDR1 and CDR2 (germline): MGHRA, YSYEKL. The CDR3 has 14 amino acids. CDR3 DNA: TGCGCCAGCAGCCGAATGGACAGAGCCTACGAGCAGTACTTC. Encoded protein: CASSRMDRAYEQYF.

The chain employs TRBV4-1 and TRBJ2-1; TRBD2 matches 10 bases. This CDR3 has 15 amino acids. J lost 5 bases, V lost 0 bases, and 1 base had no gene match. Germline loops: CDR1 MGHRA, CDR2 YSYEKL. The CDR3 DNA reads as TGCGCCAGCAGCCAAGATAGCGGGGGGAACAATGAGCAGTTCTTC. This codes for CASSQDSGGNNEQFF.

The CDR3 region is CATSSSRLLAGGSNEQFF. Written as DNA, the CDR3 is TGTGCCACCAGCAGTTCCCGTCTACTAGCGGGAGGATCGAATGAGCAGTTCTTC. This chain joins TRBV15 and TRBJ2-1; TRBD2 matches at 12 bases. The CDR3 length is 18 residues. With V trimmed by 3 bases and J by 7 bases, 13 bases remained unmatched. Germline CDR1 LNHNV, CDR2 YYDKDF (reference sequence). The full variable domain, with the rest looked up from reference TRBV15 and TRBJ2-1, is DAMVIQNPRYQVTQFGKPVTLSCSQTLNHNVMYWYQQKSSQAPKLLFHYYDKDFNNEADTPDNFQSRRPNTSFCFLDIRSPGLGDTAMYLCATSSSRLLAGGSNEQFFGPGTRLTVL.

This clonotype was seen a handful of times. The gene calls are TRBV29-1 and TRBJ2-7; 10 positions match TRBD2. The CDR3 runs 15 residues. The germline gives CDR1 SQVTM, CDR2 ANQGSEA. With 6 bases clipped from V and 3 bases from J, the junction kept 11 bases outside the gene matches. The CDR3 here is CSVDQSGGAGYEQYF. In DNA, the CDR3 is TGCAGCGTGGATCAGAGCGGGGGGGCCGGCTACGAGCAGTACTTC.

The CDR3, as DNA: TGCGCCAGCAGGCATACAGGGCGACTCTATGGCTACACCTTC. This gives the protein CASRHTGRLYGYTF. V is TRBV5-1 and J is TRBJ1-2, with D maybe TRBD1 (6 bases). Trimming removed 5 bases at V and 4 bases at J, with 15 bases between. CDR3 size: 14 residues. Germline V gene sequence: CDR1 SGHRS, CDR2 YFSETQ. The full variable domain, completed using reference TRBV5-1 and TRBJ1-2, is KAGVTQTPRYLIKTRGQQVTLSCSPISGHRSVSWYQQTPGQGLQFLFEYFSETQRNKGNFPGRFSGRQFSNSRSEMNVSTLELGDSALYLCASRHTGRLYGYTFGSGTRLTVV.